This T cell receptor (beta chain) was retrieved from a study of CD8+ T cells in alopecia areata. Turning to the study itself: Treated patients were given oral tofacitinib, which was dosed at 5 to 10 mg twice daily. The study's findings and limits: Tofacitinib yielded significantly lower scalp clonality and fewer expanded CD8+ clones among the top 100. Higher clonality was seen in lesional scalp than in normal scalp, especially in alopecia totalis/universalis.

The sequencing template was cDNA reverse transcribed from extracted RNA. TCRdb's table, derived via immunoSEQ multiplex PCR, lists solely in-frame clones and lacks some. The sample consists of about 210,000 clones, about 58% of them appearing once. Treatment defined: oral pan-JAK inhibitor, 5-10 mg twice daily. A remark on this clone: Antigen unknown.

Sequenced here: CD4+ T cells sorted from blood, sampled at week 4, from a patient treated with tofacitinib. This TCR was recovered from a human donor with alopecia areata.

Written as DNA, the CDR3 is TGCGCCAGCAGCTCAATTGGACTCCCGGAGACCCAGTACTTC. Amino acid sequence: CASSSIGLPETQYF. V usage is TRBV5-1 and J usage is TRBJ2-5; D is perhaps TRBD2 (5 bases). Germline V gives CDR1 SGHRS, CDR2 YFSETQ. With 3 bases removed from V and 5 bases from J, the gap between germline ends came to 14 bases. There are 14 residues in the CDR3.